This T cell receptor beta chain was recovered during a study of early T cells in non-severe SARS-CoV-2 infection. CDR1 is SGHRS, CDR2 YFSETQ, per germline. This CDR3 is 16 amino acids long. The trim removed 0 bases at V and 4 bases at J, leaving 7 bases unmatched. Attached unique molecular identifiers marked individual cDNA molecules. Each CDR3 protein gets one entry after TCRdb re-called the 5' RACE reads with MiXCR. The sample consists of some 57,000 distinct CDR3 sequences, under 11% of them appearing once. Only a few counts were recorded for this clonotype. The sequencing sample was made of whole blood. The receptor's source is an adult who was a healthcare worker with PCR-confirmed SARS-CoV-2 infection or an uninfected control (not recorded which). The V call is TRBV5-1, the J call TRBJ2-5; 9 nucleotides match TRBD1. Here the CDR3 reads CASSLATGGAGETQYF. The CDR3 nucleotides read TGCGCCAGCAGCTTGGCTACAGGGGGCGCAGGAGAGACCCAGTACTTC.